This TCR beta chain was sequenced in a study of blood T cells in healthy people across ages. PCR was performed a second time for roughly 6 to 12 cycles using a sample-barcoded 5' primer and a J-beta primer mix. TCRdb fed the 5' RACE reads into MiXCR, producing one record per CDR3 protein. The data show 980,000 or so distinct CDR3 sequences, under 50% seen once. Study-wide points: Compared with aged donors, long-lived donors showed fewer expanded clones, suggesting selection. Any changes in expanded clonotypes were possibly confounded, as donor CMV status remained unknown.

Trimming stripped 2 bases from V and 4 bases from J, with 11 bases between. Germline lookup yields CDR1 SQVTM and CDR2 ANQGSEA. The CDR3 runs 13 residues. Each donor supplied roughly 9 milliliters of peripheral blood. This clonotype was seen at least ten times. The antigen is undetermined. This sequence was found in a man aged 25 to 40 in good health. The rearrangement links TRBV29-1 to TRBJ1-2, with D possibly matching TRBD1 (6 bases). The specimen sequenced was blood. In nucleotides, the CDR3 is TGCAGCGTTGAACGCAGGGGTCTCTATGGCTACACCTTC. This translates into CSVERRGLYGYTF.